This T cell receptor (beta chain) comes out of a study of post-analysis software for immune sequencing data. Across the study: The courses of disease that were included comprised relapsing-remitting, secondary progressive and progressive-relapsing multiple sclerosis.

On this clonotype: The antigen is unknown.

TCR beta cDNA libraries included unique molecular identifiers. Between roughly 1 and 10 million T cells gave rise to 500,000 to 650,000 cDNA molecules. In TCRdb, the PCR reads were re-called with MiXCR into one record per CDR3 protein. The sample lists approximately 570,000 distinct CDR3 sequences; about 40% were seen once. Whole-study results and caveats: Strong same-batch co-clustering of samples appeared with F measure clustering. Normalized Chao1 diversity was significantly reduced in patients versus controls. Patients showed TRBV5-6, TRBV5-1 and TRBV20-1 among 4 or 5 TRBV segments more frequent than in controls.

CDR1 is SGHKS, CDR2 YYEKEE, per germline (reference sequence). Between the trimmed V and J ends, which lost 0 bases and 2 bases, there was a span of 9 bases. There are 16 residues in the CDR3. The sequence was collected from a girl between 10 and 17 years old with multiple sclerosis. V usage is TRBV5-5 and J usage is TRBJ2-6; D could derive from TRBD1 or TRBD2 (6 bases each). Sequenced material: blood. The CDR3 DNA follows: TGTGCCAGCAGCTTGGGTAGGGGGGCTGGGGCCAACGTCCTGACTTTC. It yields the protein CASSLGRGAGANVLTF.